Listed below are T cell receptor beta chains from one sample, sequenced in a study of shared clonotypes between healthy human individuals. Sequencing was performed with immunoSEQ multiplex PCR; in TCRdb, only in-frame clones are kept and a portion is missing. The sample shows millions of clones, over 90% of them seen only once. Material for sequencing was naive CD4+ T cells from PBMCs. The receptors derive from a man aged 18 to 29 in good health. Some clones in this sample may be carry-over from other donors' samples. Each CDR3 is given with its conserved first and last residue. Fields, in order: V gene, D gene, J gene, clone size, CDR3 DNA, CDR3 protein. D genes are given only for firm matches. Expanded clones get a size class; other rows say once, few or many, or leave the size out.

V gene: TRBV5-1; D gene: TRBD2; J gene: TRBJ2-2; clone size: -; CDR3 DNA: TGCGCCAGCAGCTCAGCGGGGTACGGGGAGCTGTTTTTT; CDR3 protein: CASSSAGYGELFF
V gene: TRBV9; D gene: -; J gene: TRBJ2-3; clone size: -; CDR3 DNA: TGTGCCAGCAGCGTTCAGAGGATCGGAGCGGGAGATACGCAGTATTTT; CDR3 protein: CASSVQRIGAGDTQYF
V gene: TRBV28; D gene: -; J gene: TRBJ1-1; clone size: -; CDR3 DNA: TGTGCCAGCAGTCACGTCACTGAAGCTTTCTTT; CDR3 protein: CASSHVTEAFF
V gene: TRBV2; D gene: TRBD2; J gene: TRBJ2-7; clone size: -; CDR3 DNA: TGTGCCAGCAGGGATAGCGGGTACGAGCAGTACTTC; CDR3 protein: CASRDSGYEQYF
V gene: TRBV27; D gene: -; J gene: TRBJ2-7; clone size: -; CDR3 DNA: TGTGCCAGCAGTTTTCGAAGGCGGGGCGAGGAGCAGTACTTC; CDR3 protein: CASSFRRRGEEQYF
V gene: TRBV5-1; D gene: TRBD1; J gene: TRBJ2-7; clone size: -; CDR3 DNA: TGCGCCAGCAGCTTGGTTCAGGGGGTCACTCACGAGCAGTACTTC; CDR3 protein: CASSLVQGVTHEQYF
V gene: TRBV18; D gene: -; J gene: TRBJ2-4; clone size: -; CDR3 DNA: TGTGCCAGCTCACCCAAGTCAGGCATTCAGTACTTC; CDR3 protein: CASSPKSGIQYF
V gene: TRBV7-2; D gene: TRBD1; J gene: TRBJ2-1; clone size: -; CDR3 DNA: TGTGCCAGCAGCCTGCAGGGGGAATATGAGCAGTTCTTC; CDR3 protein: CASSLQGEYEQFF
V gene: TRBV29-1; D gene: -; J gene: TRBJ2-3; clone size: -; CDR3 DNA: TGCAGCGTTGACGGGCTCACAGATACGCAGTATTTT; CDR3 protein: CSVDGLTDTQYF
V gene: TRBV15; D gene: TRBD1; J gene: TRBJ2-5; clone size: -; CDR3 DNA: TGTGCCACCAGCAGAGATAGGGTGCCGAGGGGACAGAAAGAGACCCAGTACTTC; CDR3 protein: CATSRDRVPRGQKETQYF
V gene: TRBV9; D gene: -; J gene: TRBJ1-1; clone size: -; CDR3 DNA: TGTGCCAGCAGCGCCACAGGGCGGGACACTGAAGCTTTCTTT; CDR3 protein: CASSATGRDTEAFF
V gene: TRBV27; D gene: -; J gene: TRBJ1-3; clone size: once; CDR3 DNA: TGTGCCAGCAGTACACTCAGGACCCCTTATTCCCGGAGCTCTGGAAACACCATATATTTT; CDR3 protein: CASSTLRTPYSRSSGNTIYF
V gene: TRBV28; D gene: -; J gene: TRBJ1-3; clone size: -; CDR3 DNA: TGTGCCAGCAGTTTATTATCAGGAAACACCATATATTTT; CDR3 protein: CASSLLSGNTIYF